The entry below describes one T cell receptor (beta chain). Its specific antigen is unknown. Base qualities are missing; no much larger clone stands one base away. Reading the germline V gene (reference sequence) gives CDR1 LNHDA and CDR2 SQIVND. V is cut back by 3 bases and J by 2 bases, with 4 bases in the junction unmatched. From its cysteine to its phenylalanine, the CDR3 spans 15 amino acids. Only CDR3 DNA remains: 45 bases, in frame from the first base. TCR CDR3 regions were amplified from genomic DNA by multiplex PCR using the deep immunoSEQ assay. For each cell subset, the extracted genomic DNA was distributed evenly across all wells of several immunoSEQ 96-well plates, and each plate served as one replicate. For sorted subsets, around 200 ng genomic DNA, equal to tens of thousands of T cell genomes, was loaded into each replicate PCR. The purified libraries were quantified using a Qubit 3.0 fluorometer, sized with a Bioanalyzer 2100, and then quantified again using the KAPA Library Quantification kit. Every immunoSEQ 96-well plate was sequenced on a dedicated single-read 150-cycle Illumina NextSeq 550 flow cell. The paper's processing steps were these. Because only junctional sequences without quality scores were contained in the immunoSEQ output, filtering matching that applied to full-length reads could not be performed. Sequences were annotated with PyIR, a Python wrapper for IgBLAST v1.9, and V/J genes and CDR3 were assigned using IMGT germline references. Reads were removed for weak V/J assignments (E-value above 1e-6), missing CDR3, stop codons, out-of-frame junctions, or ambiguous translated residues. A V3J clonotype was defined by an identical inferred V gene, J gene, and CDR3 amino acid sequence. To compute the percentage overlap between repertoires, the number of shared unique clonotypes was divided by the size of the smaller repertoire. RTK rarefaction, the Chao1 estimator, and Recon v2.1 estimates of unobserved clonotypes were used to assess repertoire richness. OLGA was used to compute generation probabilities for all TCRbeta clonotypes that the gDNA method yielded from a handful of donors. Held by TCRdb, this immuneACCESS table contains in-frame sequences only and omits some clones. Under half of the omission traces to an unresolved V gene where checked; the cause of the rest is unknown. For V, J and clone size, that table is used; D and trimming come from the DNA. The sample profile shows about 2.4 million clones; roughly 93% of them were found once. Jointly, the top ten make up around 0.37% of the sample.

The donors were healthy, HIV-negative adults who had no recently reported acute infections or vaccinations. Every donor was a Caucasian adult residing in Nashville, Tennessee, USA. CD4+ T cells were enriched by magnetic negative selection; naive cells were then positively selected on CD45RA, and the negative fraction formed the memory subset. Blood was collected by leukapheresis, and PBMCs were isolated by Ficoll-Histopaque density gradient centrifugation and then cryopreserved in liquid nitrogen vapor phase. Analytical flow cytometry was used to check the purity and quantity of each magnetically sorted T cell population. Each sorted fraction had its genomic DNA isolated and then quantified by UV absorbance on a Nanodrop 2000c. The data are from a study of shared clonotypes between healthy human individuals (dated by TCRdb to 2020 to 2022). For the study in its entirety: The cohort included three men and a couple of women between 18 and 49 years of age. Per donor, three plates each were used for CD4 naive and CD4 memory, two for CD8 naive, and one for CD8 memory. Each donor's leukapheresis produced roughly between roughly 0.85 and 10 billion PBMCs. To estimate repertoire size and how much clonotypes are shared between individuals, the study performed deep sequencing of blood TCR repertoires from a few healthy adults. To increase sequencing depth and limit assay-specific biases, TCR repertoire library preparation and sequencing were carried out by different laboratories using diverse techniques.

Broader findings and caveats from the paper: Pairwise subsampling indicated that sequencing depth was expected to affect the degree of clonotype sharing among donors. Higher generation probabilities were observed for clonotypes shared by all four sorted-subset donors than for non-shared clonotypes. Only blood was sampled, and tissue TCR repertoires likely differ from those in blood. The genetic and exposure-history diversity represented was limited by the small number of donors. Larger estimated clonotype richness was generally found for naive subsets than for memory subsets. Sharing across a few donors was observed for approximately 4.6% of naive CD4, less than 4% of naive CD8, roughly 2.3% of memory CD4, and roughly 0.4% of memory CD8 clonotypes. Incomplete sequencing was indicated by rarefaction of sorted-subset datasets, despite the large sequencing depth.

The origin of this receptor is a man between 18 and 35 years old in good health. Some clones in this sample may be carry-over from other donors' samples. The receptor chain draws on TRBV19 and TRBJ2-3, with 8 junctional bases fitting TRBD2. Sample: naive CD4+ T cells from PBMCs. This specimen's cell subset or site label, per the study, means: CD45RA+ positively selected. The nucleotide sequence is given as TGTGCCAGTAGTATGCCTAGCGGGTACACAGATACGCAGTATTTT. Translated, this gives CASSMPSGYTDTQYF.